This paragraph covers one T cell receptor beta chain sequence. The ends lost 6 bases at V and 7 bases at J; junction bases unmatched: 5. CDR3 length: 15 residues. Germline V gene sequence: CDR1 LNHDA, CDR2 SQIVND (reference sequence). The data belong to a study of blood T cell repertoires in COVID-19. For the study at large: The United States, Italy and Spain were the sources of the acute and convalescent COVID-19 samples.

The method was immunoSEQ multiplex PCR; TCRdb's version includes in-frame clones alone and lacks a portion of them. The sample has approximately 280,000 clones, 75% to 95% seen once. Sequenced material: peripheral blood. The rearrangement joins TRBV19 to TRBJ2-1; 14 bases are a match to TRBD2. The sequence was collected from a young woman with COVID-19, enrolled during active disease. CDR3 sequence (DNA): TGTGCCAGTAGGGGGACTAGCGGGAGCTGGAATGAGCAGTTCTTC. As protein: CASRGTSGSWNEQFF.